The clone carrying this T cell receptor (beta chain) was seen once. The sample originates from a study of blood T cell repertoires in COVID-19. Study as a whole: Sites in the United States, Italy and Spain provided acute and convalescent COVID-19 samples. PBMCs, B-cell-depleted T cells, or T cells provided the cDNA or gDNA that made up the material.

Libraries were prepared by immunoSEQ multiplex PCR; TCRdb keeps only in-frame clonotypes and omits some of them. The data hold 250,000 or so clones, with under 85% observed a single time. Material: PBMCs or T cells enriched from blood (not recorded which). This receptor was identified in a man aged 60 to 75 who had recovered from COVID-19.

CDR3 coding DNA: TGTGCCAGCAGCCGGACAGGGGACAATCAGCCCCAGCATTTT. Translating gives CASSRTGDNQPQHF. The chain carries TRBV6-2 or TRBV6-3 and TRBJ1-5; TRBD1 matches at 9 bases. V lost 6 bases and J lost 3; bases outside the gene matches: 3. There are 14 residues in the CDR3. The V gene's germline CDR1 is MNHEY and CDR2 SVGEGT.